The 14 T cell receptor beta chains presented below share a single source sample, sequenced in a study of blood T cell repertoires in COVID-19. TCRdb's table, derived via immunoSEQ multiplex PCR, lists solely in-frame clones and lacks some. This sample has about 280,000 clones, with around nine tenths found just once. The material sequenced was PBMCs or T cells enriched from blood (not recorded which). Receptor source: an older woman in a cohort exposed to, infected with or recovered from COVID-19 (not recorded which).

This CDR3 is CASSTGGTDTQYF. The DNA for the CDR3 is TGTGCCAGTAGCACCGGGGGCACAGATACGCAGTATTTT. J is TRBJ2-3 and V is TRBV19; tentatively, D is TRBD2 (5 bases). This CDR3 is built from 13 residues. Germline lookup yields CDR1 LNHDA and CDR2 SQIVND (reference sequence). V was pared by 6 bases and J by 1 base, with 8 bases between.

This sequence joins TRBV4-1 and TRBJ1-4; the match to TRBD1 covers 9 bases. CDR1 and CDR2 (germline): MGHRA, YSYEKL. The length of the CDR3 is 16 residues. Trimming at V came to 2 bases and at J to 4 bases, leaving 5 bases not matched to a gene. CDR3 amino acids: CASSQPDRGSNEKLFF. CDR3 nucleotide sequence: TGCGCCAGCAGCCAACCGGACAGGGGCAGTAATGAAAAACTGTTTTTT.

This clone is a singleton in its sample. This sequence joins TRBV28 and TRBJ1-3; 8 bases match TRBD1. Germline CDR1 and CDR2: MDHEN and SYDVKM. V shed 7 bases and J 1 base; nucleotides not matched to a gene: 6. The CDR3 contains 15 residues. The CDR3 DNA reads as TGTGCCAGCACCCCAACAGGGGGATCTGGAAACACCATATATTTT. Amino acids: CASTPTGGSGNTIYF.

The chain employs TRBV28 and TRBJ1-2; 7 bases fit TRBD1. With 5 bases clipped from V and 4 bases from J, the junction kept 10 bases outside the gene matches. The CDR3 covers 15 residues. The germline V gene encodes CDR1 MDHEN and CDR2 SYDVKM. Here the CDR3 DNA reads TGTGCCAGCAGTGACTACTCGACAGGGTCCTATGGCTACACCTTC. Translated: CASSDYSTGSYGYTF.

The chain joins TRBV28 to TRBJ2-3; no clear D. The CDR3 contains 12 residues. Germline V gene data show CDR1 as MDHEN and CDR2 as SYDVKM. V lost 6 bases, J lost 0 bases, and 4 bases lay in between. The DNA for the CDR3 is TGTGCCAGCAGGTCGAGCACAGATACGCAGTATTTT. This sequence encodes CASRSSTDTQYF.

The V gene is TRBV7-2, the J gene TRBJ1-4; the D gene is possibly TRBD1 (5 bases). CDR1 and CDR2 from the germline V gene are SGHTA and FQGNSA. The CDR3 consists of 14 residues. The V and J ends lost 6 bases and 8 bases respectively, with 16 bases between them. CDR3 bases: TGTGCCAGCAGTTTCTCCGGGAGGGACGAAAAACTGTTTTTT. It is translated as CASSFSGRDEKLFF.

V is TRBV30 and J is TRBJ1-3; maybe TRBD1 (5 bases). Deletions cut 4 bases from V and 0 bases from J, with 10 bases between. This CDR3 has 14 residues. Germline loops: CDR1 GTSNPN, CDR2 SVGIG (reference sequence). In DNA, the CDR3 is TGTGCCTGGACTCAGGGATACTCTGGAAACACCATATATTTT. Protein: CAWTQGYSGNTIYF.

The V call is TRBV5-1, the J call TRBJ1-3, with 7 bases aligning to TRBD1. This CDR3 contains 15 residues. The germline CDR1 and CDR2 sequences are SGHRS and YFSETQ. V shed 4 bases and J 0 bases; nucleotides not matched to a gene: 4. The CDR3 nucleotides are TGCGCCAGCAGCACTCAGGGGGTCTCTGGAAACACCATATATTTT. This translates into CASSTQGVSGNTIYF.

The chain has TRBV4-2 and TRBJ1-6; D unresolved. This CDR3 has 15 residues. The V and J ends lost 0 bases and 7 bases respectively, with 10 bases between them. CDR1 is LGHNA, CDR2 YNFKEQ, per germline. This CDR3 reads CASSQDAGSNSPLHF. CDR3 coding DNA: TGTGCCAGCAGCCAAGATGCCGGTTCCAATTCACCCCTCCACTTT.

The chain is built from TRBV10-2 and TRBJ1-4; the D gene is possibly TRBD1 (5 bases). The CDR3 consists of 14 residues. Between the trimmed V and J ends, which lost 2 bases and 7 bases, there was a span of 11 bases. CDR1 and CDR2 (germline): WSHSY, SAAADI. As DNA, the CDR3 is TGCGCCAGCAGTGAGCACAGGCGTTCTGAAAAACTGTTTTTT. Protein sequence: CASSEHRRSEKLFF.

The chain uses TRBV2 and TRBJ1-5, with 7 bases lining up with TRBD1. V dropped 1 base and J dropped 3; count of bases not matched to a gene: 3. CDR3 length equals 15 residues. Looked up from germline, CDR1 is SNHLY and CDR2 is FYNNEI. The CDR3 loop is CASSEERGPNQPQHF. The CDR3 DNA is TGTGCCAGCAGTGAAGAAAGGGGGCCCAATCAGCCCCAGCATTTT. Combining the CDR3 with reference TRBV2 and TRBJ1-5 gives the whole variable domain EPEVTQTPSHQVTQMGQEVILRCVPISNHLYFYWYRQILGQKVEFLVSFYNNEISEKSEIFDDQFSVERPDGSNFTLKIRSTKLEDSAMYFCASSEERGPNQPQHFGDGTRLSIL.

The chain has TRBV6-5 and TRBJ2-2, with D possibly being TRBD2 (6 bases). V shed 10 bases and J shed 1 base, with 16 bases lying between them. CDR1 and CDR2 (germline): MNHEY, SVGAGI. CDR3 size: 15 residues. The CDR3 sequence: CATIVGLVNTGELFF. The CDR3 DNA reads TGTGCCACCATTGTGGGACTCGTGAACACCGGGGAGCTGTTTTTT.

To note about this clone: Other nucleotide sequences from this sample produce the same CDR3. The chain is built from TRBV27 and TRBJ1-6; D remains unclear. Germline V gene lookup returns CDR1 MNHEY and CDR2 SMNVEV (reference sequence). The CDR3 has 12 amino acids. Trimming removed 6 bases at V and 3 bases at J, with 3 bases between. The CDR3 DNA reads TGTGCCAGCAGCCTCTATAATTCACCCCTCCACTTT. Translated, it gives CASSLYNSPLHF.

The rearrangement joins TRBV28 to TRBJ1-1, with 9 bases lining up with TRBD1. The CDR3 has 18 residues. The trim removed 5 bases at V and 0 bases at J, leaving 13 bases unmatched. Germline assignment: CDR1 MDHEN and CDR2 SYDVKM. The CDR3 sequence is CASSLGTGIKLMNTEAFF. The CDR3 bases are TGTGCCAGCAGTCTGGGGACAGGGATAAAGTTAATGAACACTGAAGCTTTCTTT.